The clone carrying this T cell receptor (beta chain) was recorded many times. The V end lost 4 bases, the J end lost 4 bases, and 14 bases lay between the germline ends. Germline lookup yields CDR1 GTSNPN and CDR2 SVGIG (reference sequence). This CDR3 has 13 amino acids. The data belong to a study of molecular identifiers for immune sequencing clone quantification. Methods described previously were used for bulk TCR libraries, and listed TCR primers were applied. In TCRdb, the PCR reads were re-called with MiXCR into one record per CDR3 protein. The sample records approximately 670,000 distinct CDR3 sequences, about 20% being singletons.

Source material: naive CD8+ T cells from blood, with Jurkat cell RNA spiked in. Subset denoted: FACS-sorted CD8+CD4-CCR7+CD45RA+ naive T cells. This receptor was identified in a human donor in good health. Some libraries in this study had Jurkat cell RNA spiked in. V usage is TRBV30 and J usage is TRBJ2-7, with TRBD1 as a possible D gene (5 bases). CDR3 loop: CAWTWGLGYEQYF. In DNA, the CDR3 is TGTGCCTGGACATGGGGCCTCGGGTACGAGCAGTACTTC.